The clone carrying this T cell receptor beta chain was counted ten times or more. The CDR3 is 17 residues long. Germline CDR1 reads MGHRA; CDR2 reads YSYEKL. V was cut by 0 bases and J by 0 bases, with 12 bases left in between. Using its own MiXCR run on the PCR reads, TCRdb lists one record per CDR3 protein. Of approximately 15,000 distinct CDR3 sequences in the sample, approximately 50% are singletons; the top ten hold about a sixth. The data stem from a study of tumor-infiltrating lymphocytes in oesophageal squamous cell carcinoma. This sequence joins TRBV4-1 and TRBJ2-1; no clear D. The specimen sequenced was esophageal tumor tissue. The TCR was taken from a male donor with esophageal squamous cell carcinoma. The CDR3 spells CASSQDLTVSSYNEQFF. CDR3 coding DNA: TGCGCCAGCAGCCAAGATCTTACAGTCAGCTCCTACAATGAGCAGTTCTTC.